This record looks at one TCR beta chain sequence and its context. Original processing notes: Estimated nucleated cell counts came from reference gene primer amplification. The assay was immunoSEQ multiplex PCR, and TCRdb's table has in-frame clones only and misses some. That table supplies the V and J calls and clone size; D and trimming were determined from the DNA. The top ten hold roughly 6.7% of the sample, which has about 300,000 clones, 70% to 90% seen once. This CDR3 region has 14 residues. Germline CDR1 is LGHNT and CDR2 is FRNRAP. J gave up 4 bases and V 1 base, and 0 bases lay outside the gene matches. The data were taken from a study of blood T cell repertoires in COVID-19. In the study overall: The United States, Italy and Spain supplied acute and convalescent COVID-19 samples. Nucleic acid was either cDNA or gDNA, and it came from T cells, B-cell-depleted T cells, or PBMCs.

The sample comprised peripheral blood. This rearrangement joins TRBV12-5 to TRBJ2-2, with 7 bases aligning to TRBD1. This clonotype originated in a man between 18 and 29 years old who had recovered from COVID-19. CDR3: CASGLGQGTGELFF. As DNA, the CDR3 is TGTGCTAGTGGTTTGGGACAGGGCACCGGGGAGCTGTTTTTT.